Listed below are T cell receptor beta chains from one sample, sequenced in a study of blood T cell repertoires in COVID-19. Libraries were prepared by immunoSEQ multiplex PCR; TCRdb keeps only in-frame clonotypes and omits some of them. The sample lists approximately 150,000 clones, around nine tenths seen once, with 8% to 11% in the top ten. Sequenced sample: peripheral blood. Receptor source: a man aged 60 to 75 with active or convalescent COVID-19. Both conserved end residues are part of each CDR3. Each record gives: J gene, V gene, CDR3 protein.

j_gene: TRBJ2-7
v_gene: TRBV5-1
CDR3aa: CASSLGLAGVYEQYF

j_gene: TRBJ2-3
v_gene: TRBV10-3
CDR3aa: CAISDGATDTQYF

j_gene: TRBJ1-5
v_gene: TRBV30
CDR3aa: CAWSLQENQPQHF

j_gene: TRBJ1-1
v_gene: TRBV6-5
CDR3aa: CASSYGQKNTEAFF

j_gene: TRBJ2-1
v_gene: TRBV5-1
CDR3aa: CASSLAGDSFYNEQFF

j_gene: TRBJ2-1
v_gene: TRBV19
CDR3aa: CASSARQGAYNEQFF

j_gene: TRBJ2-3
v_gene: TRBV6-2/TRBV6-3
CDR3aa: CASIPRRFSTDTQYF

j_gene: TRBJ2-3
v_gene: TRBV2
CDR3aa: CASSEGRRGTQYF

j_gene: TRBJ2-7
v_gene: TRBV2
CDR3aa: CASRASGSFYEQYF

j_gene: TRBJ1-1
v_gene: TRBV7-3
CDR3aa: CASSLQGSNTEAFF

j_gene: TRBJ2-3
v_gene: TRBV27
CDR3aa: CASSFYPSGRGADTQYF

j_gene: TRBJ2-7
v_gene: TRBV7-6
CDR3aa: CASSLASSRTGGYEQYF

j_gene: TRBJ1-2
v_gene: TRBV29-1
CDR3aa: CSVRSGGDDGYTF

j_gene: TRBJ2-3
v_gene: TRBV5-1
CDR3aa: CASSLGATASTDTQYF

j_gene: TRBJ2-7
v_gene: TRBV5-6
CDR3aa: CASSFGDREAGEQYF

j_gene: TRBJ1-2
v_gene: TRBV28
CDR3aa: CASQGPIRDGYTF

j_gene: TRBJ2-3
v_gene: TRBV9
CDR3aa: CASSVVTSFPGTDTQYF

j_gene: TRBJ2-2
v_gene: TRBV9
CDR3aa: CASSGHWTGATGELFF

j_gene: TRBJ1-2
v_gene: TRBV5-1
CDR3aa: CASSPNFNGYTF

j_gene: TRBJ2-1
v_gene: TRBV14
CDR3aa: CASSAEGGGLGGQFF

j_gene: TRBJ2-1
v_gene: TRBV11-2
CDR3aa: CASSPPPETGFYEQFF

j_gene: TRBJ1-2
v_gene: TRBV7-2
CDR3aa: CASSLGGTVYGYTF

j_gene: TRBJ2-5
v_gene: TRBV19
CDR3aa: CASSNRDSVRETQYF

j_gene: TRBJ1-5
v_gene: TRBV30
CDR3aa: CAFRDRGDGQPQHF

j_gene: TRBJ2-3
v_gene: TRBV7-9
CDR3aa: CASEDITDTQYF

j_gene: TRBJ1-1
v_gene: TRBV29-1
CDR3aa: CSVQIGTGGWAEAFF

j_gene: TRBJ2-3
v_gene: TRBV7-2
CDR3aa: CASSLGATRRTDTQYF

j_gene: TRBJ1-1
v_gene: TRBV18
CDR3aa: CASSPQQGAEAFF

j_gene: TRBJ2-1
v_gene: TRBV5-1
CDR3aa: CASSYGQGNEQFF

j_gene: TRBJ2-3
v_gene: TRBV9
CDR3aa: CASSIGGGTDTQYF

j_gene: TRBJ1-5
v_gene: TRBV18
CDR3aa: CASSPGGPNQPQHF

j_gene: TRBJ2-7
v_gene: TRBV5-1
CDR3aa: CASSLSLAGVSYEQYF

j_gene: TRBJ2-3
v_gene: TRBV18
CDR3aa: CASSPPVQDTQYF

j_gene: TRBJ2-7
v_gene: TRBV4-2
CDR3aa: CASSHKAASLGDEQYF

j_gene: TRBJ2-1
v_gene: TRBV5-8
CDR3aa: CASGPGLAGGRNEQFF

j_gene: TRBJ2-5
v_gene: TRBV9
CDR3aa: CASSRRGETQYF

j_gene: TRBJ1-2
v_gene: TRBV4-1
CDR3aa: CASSQDSTNYGYTF

j_gene: TRBJ2-7
v_gene: TRBV7-9
CDR3aa: CASSLPRESGSYEQYF

j_gene: TRBJ1-5
v_gene: TRBV30
CDR3aa: CAWSARDNQPQHF

j_gene: TRBJ1-1
v_gene: TRBV19
CDR3aa: CASKDRPNTEAFF

j_gene: TRBJ1-4
v_gene: TRBV14
CDR3aa: CASSLRGVTNEKLFF

j_gene: TRBJ1-3
v_gene: TRBV5-1
CDR3aa: CASSPWGGTIYF

j_gene: TRBJ2-1
v_gene: TRBV7-2
CDR3aa: CASSLSGRARFVTYNEQFF

j_gene: TRBJ2-7
v_gene: TRBV19
CDR3aa: CASSARGTGSYEQYF

j_gene: TRBJ2-1
v_gene: TRBV3-1/TRBV3-2
CDR3aa: CASSRAGSFEQFF

j_gene: TRBJ2-1
v_gene: TRBV5-1
CDR3aa: CASSFRLAGATDEQFF

j_gene: TRBJ2-2
v_gene: TRBV4-2
CDR3aa: CASSQVGSGLESAGELFF

j_gene: TRBJ2-3
v_gene: TRBV7-3
CDR3aa: CASSLGRDTQYF